One sample yielded the 8 T cell receptor beta chains listed below, sequenced in a study of shared clonotypes between healthy human individuals. Libraries were prepared by immunoSEQ multiplex PCR; TCRdb keeps only in-frame clonotypes and omits some of them. The table has approximately 2.3 million clones, over 85% seen once; the top ten hold 0.39%. Sequencing input: naive CD4+ T cells from PBMCs. Subset in this sample: CD45RA+ positively selected. The receptors stem from a man aged 18 to 29 in good health. Some clones in this sample may be carry-over from other donors' samples.

This chain uses TRBV6-4 with TRBJ1-5; D gene unclear. The CDR3 has 13 amino acids. Germline CDR1 is MRHNA and CDR2 is SNTAGT. With 5 bases removed from V and 7 bases from J, the gap between germline ends came to 12 bases. CDR3 sequence: CASSPDHGQPQHF. CDR3 bases: TGTGCCAGCAGTCCAGATCATGGGCAGCCCCAGCATTTT.

The CDR3 DNA sequence: TGTGCCAGCAGTTTAATGGACAGGGGATACACCGGGGAGCTGTTTTTT. This encodes CASSLMDRGYTGELFF. V and J are TRBV28 and TRBJ2-2; 9 nucleotides line up with TRBD1. Germline trimming cut 2 bases from V and 3 bases from J; bases unmatched to any gene: 4. This CDR3 has 16 amino acids. Germline V gives CDR1 MDHEN, CDR2 SYDVKM.

V usage is TRBV7-9 and J usage is TRBJ2-2, with a tentative D call TRBD2 (5 bases). The CDR3 contains 12 residues. The V end lost 8 bases, the J end lost 3 bases, and 7 bases lay between the germline ends. The V gene's germline CDR1 is SEHNR and CDR2 FQNEAQ (reference sequence). The CDR3 sequence is CASPGDTGELFF. CDR3 DNA: TGTGCCAGCCCCGGGGACACCGGGGAGCTGTTTTTT.

This chain links TRBV7-2 with TRBJ1-2; D is perhaps TRBD1 (5 bases). V was shortened by 5 bases and J by 4 bases, with 17 bases between the two germline ends. The CDR3 is 15 residues long. The germline V gene has CDR1 SGHTA and CDR2 FQGNSA. The CDR3 loop is CASSPTPGGPYGYTF. CDR3 in DNA: TGTGCCAGCAGCCCCACTCCCGGGGGTCCCTATGGCTACACCTTC.

The chain links TRBV9 to TRBJ2-3; 9 bases agree with TRBD2. After removal of 1 base from V and 6 bases from J, the junction contained 6 bases not matched to a gene. The CDR3 covers 15 residues. In germline, CDR1 is SGDLS, CDR2 YYNGEE. CDR3 loop: CASSVQAGGLDTQYF. The CDR3 nucleotides read TGTGCCAGCAGCGTACAAGCGGGAGGTTTGGATACGCAGTATTTT.

V is TRBV28 and J is TRBJ2-7, with 12 bases identical to TRBD2. Germline V gives CDR1 MDHEN, CDR2 SYDVKM. This CDR3 contains 14 residues. The V gene end was trimmed by 10 bases and the J gene end by 2 bases; junction bases not matched to a gene: 6. The CDR3 is CATTTSGRTYEQYF. CDR3 DNA sequence: TGTGCCACCACTACTAGCGGGAGGACCTACGAGCAGTACTTC.

The V and J genes are TRBV7-3 and TRBJ2-1; 10 bases agree with TRBD2. The V gene end was trimmed by 2 bases and the J gene end by 3 bases; junction bases not matched to a gene: 4. The CDR3 spans 16 residues. Germline-derived CDR1 and CDR2 are SGHTA and FQGTGA. CDR3 region: CASSLASGRGYNEQFF. As DNA, the CDR3 is TGTGCCAGCAGCTTAGCAAGCGGGAGGGGCTACAATGAGCAGTTCTTC. The complete variable domain, with remaining parts taken from reference TRBV7-3 and TRBJ2-1, reads GAGVSQTPSNKVTEKGKYVELRCDPISGHTALYWYRQSLGQGPEFLIYFQGTGAADDSGLPNDRFFAVRPEGSVSTLKIQRTERGDSAVYLCASSLASGRGYNEQFFGPGTRLTVL.

In regard to this clone: The same CDR3 is also encoded by other DNA sequences in this sample. The chain is built from TRBV29-1 and TRBJ2-1; no firm D call. Between the trimmed V and J ends, which lost 6 bases and 3 bases, there was a span of 9 bases. The CDR3 is 12 amino acids. CDR1 SQVTM and CDR2 ANQGSEA come from the germline V gene. The DNA of the CDR3 is TGCAGCGTGGGCGGCAGCTACAATGAGCAGTTCTTC. It translates to CSVGGSYNEQFF.